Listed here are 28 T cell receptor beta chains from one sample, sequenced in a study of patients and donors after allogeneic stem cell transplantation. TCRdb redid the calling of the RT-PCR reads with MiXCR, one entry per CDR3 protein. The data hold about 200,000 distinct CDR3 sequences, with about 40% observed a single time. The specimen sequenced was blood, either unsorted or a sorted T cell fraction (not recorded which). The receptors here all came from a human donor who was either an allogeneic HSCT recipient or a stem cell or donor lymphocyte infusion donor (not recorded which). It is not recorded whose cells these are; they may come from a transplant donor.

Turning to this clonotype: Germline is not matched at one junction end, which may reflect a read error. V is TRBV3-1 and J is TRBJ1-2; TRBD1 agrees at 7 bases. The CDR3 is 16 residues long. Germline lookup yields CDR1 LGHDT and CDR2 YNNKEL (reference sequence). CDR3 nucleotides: TGTGCCAGCAGCCAATGGCCACAGGGGACGAACTATGGCCACACCTTC. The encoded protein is CASSQWPQGTNYGHTF.

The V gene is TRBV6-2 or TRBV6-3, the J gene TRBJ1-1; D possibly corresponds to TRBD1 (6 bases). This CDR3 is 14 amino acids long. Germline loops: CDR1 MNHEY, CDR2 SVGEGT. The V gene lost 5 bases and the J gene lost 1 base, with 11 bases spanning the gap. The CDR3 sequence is CASSPQQGNTEAFF. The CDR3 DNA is TGTGCCAGCAGTCCCCAACAGGGGAACACTGAAGCTTTCTTT.

The CDR3 loop reads CASSQEGRTYNEQFF. CDR3 DNA: TGCGCCAGCAGCCAAGAGGGTCGCACCTACAATGAGCAGTTCTTC. The chain carries TRBV4-3 and TRBJ2-1; no firm D call. V lost 0 bases and J 2 bases, leaving 8 bases between the germline ends. Per the germline V gene, CDR1 is LGHNA and CDR2 is YSLEER. The CDR3 totals 15 residues.

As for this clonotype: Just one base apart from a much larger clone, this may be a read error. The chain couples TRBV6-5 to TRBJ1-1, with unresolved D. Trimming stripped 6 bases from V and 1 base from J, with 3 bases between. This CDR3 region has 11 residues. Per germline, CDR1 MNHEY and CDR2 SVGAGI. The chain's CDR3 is CASRKNTEAFF. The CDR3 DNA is TGTGCCAGCAGGAAGAACACTGAAGCTTTCTTT.

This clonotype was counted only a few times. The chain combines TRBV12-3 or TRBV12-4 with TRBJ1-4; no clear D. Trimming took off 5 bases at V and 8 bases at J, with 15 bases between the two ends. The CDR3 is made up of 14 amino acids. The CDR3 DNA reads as TGTGCCAGCAGTCCACGAGGCCAATCGGAAAAACTGTTTTTT. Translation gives CASSPRGQSEKLFF.

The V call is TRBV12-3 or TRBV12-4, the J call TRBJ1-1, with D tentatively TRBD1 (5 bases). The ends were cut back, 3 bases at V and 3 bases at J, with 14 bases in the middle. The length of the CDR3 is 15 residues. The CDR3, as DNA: TGTGCCAGCAGTTTCCCAGGGAGGGAATACACTGAAGCTTTCTTT. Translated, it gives CASSFPGREYTEAFF.

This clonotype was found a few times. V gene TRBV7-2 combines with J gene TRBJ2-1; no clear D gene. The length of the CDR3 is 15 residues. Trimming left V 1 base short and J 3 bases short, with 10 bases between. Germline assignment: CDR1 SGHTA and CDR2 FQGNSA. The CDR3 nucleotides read TGTGCCAGCAGCTTAGAGCCTAGTCTCTACAATGAGCAGTTCTTC. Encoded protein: CASSLEPSLYNEQFF.

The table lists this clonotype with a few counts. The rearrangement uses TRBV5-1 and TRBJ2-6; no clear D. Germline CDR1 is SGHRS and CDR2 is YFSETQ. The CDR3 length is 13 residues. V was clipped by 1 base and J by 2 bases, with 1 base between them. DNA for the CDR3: TGCGCCAGCAGCTTGACTGGGGCCAACGTCCTGACTTTC. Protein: CASSLTGANVLTF.

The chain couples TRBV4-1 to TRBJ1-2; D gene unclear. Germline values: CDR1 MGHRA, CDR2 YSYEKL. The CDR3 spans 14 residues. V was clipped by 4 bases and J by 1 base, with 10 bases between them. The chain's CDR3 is CASSLEQNNYGYTF. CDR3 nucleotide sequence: TGCGCCAGCAGCCTGGAACAGAATAACTATGGCTACACCTTC.

In DNA, the CDR3 is TGTGCCAGCACGCACAGGGTGTCGCAATCACCCCTCCACTTT. Translated: CASTHRVSQSPLHF. The chain carries TRBV28 and TRBJ1-6; tentatively, D is TRBD1 (6 bases). V lost 7 bases and J lost 10, with 17 bases in between. The CDR3 extends over 14 amino acids. The germline gives CDR1 MDHEN, CDR2 SYDVKM. Filled out from reference TRBV28 and TRBJ1-6, the complete variable domain reads DVKVTQSSRYLVKRTGEKVFLECVQDMDHENMFWYRQDPGLGLRLIYFSYDVKMKEKGDIPEGYSVSREKKERFSLILESASTNQTSMYLCASTHRVSQSPLHFGNGTRLTVT.

The CDR3 loop is CAWSPTGSEAFF. The CDR3 nucleotides read TGTGCCTGGAGTCCGACAGGTTCTGAAGCTTTCTTT. The V call is TRBV30, the J call TRBJ1-1, with D tentatively TRBD1 (6 bases). Germline V gene data show CDR1 as GTSNPN and CDR2 as SVGIG (reference sequence). The CDR3 is made up of 12 amino acids. V lost 2 bases to trimming and J lost 6 bases, with 10 bases between them.

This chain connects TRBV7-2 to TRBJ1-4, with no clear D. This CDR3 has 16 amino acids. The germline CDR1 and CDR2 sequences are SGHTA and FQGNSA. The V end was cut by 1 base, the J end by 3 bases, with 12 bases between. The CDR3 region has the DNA TGTGCCAGCAGCTTAGGGCGGGCGGATCCTAATGAAAAACTGTTTTTT. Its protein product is CASSLGRADPNEKLFF.

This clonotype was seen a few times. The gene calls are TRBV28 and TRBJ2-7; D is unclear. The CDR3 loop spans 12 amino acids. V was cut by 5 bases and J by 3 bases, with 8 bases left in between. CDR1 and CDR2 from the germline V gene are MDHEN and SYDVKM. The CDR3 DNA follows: TGTGCCAGCAGTCTCCTTAACTACGAGCAGTACTTC. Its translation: CASSLLNYEQYF.

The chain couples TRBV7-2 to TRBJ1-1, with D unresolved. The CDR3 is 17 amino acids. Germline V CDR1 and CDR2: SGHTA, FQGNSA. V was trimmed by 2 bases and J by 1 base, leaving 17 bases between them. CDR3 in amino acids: CASSLKGPKDENTEAFF. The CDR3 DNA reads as TGTGCCAGCAGCTTAAAGGGCCCCAAGGACGAGAACACTGAAGCTTTCTTT.

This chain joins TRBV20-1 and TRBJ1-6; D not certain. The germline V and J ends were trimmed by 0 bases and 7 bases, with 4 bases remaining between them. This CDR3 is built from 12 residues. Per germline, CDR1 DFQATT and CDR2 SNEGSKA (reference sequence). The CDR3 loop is CSARDLNSPLHF. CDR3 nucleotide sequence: TGCAGTGCTAGAGATCTGAATTCACCCCTCCACTTT.

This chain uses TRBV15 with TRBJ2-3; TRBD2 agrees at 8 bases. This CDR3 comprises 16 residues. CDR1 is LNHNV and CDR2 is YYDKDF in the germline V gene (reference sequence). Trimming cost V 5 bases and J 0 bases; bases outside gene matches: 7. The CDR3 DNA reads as TGTGCCACCAGCCAGGTGGCTAGCGGGAGCACAGATACGCAGTATTTT. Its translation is CATSQVASGSTDTQYF. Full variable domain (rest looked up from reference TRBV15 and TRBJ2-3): DAMVIQNPRYQVTQFGKPVTLSCSQTLNHNVMYWYQQKSSQAPKLLFHYYDKDFNNEADTPDNFQSRRPNTSFCFLDIRSPGLGDTAMYLCATSQVASGSTDTQYFGPGTRLTVL.

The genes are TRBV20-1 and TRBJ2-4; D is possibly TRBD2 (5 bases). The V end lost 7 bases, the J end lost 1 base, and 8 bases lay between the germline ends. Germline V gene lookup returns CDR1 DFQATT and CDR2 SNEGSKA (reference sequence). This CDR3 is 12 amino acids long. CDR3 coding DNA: TGCAGTGGCCCGGGGGCCAAAAACATTCAGTACTTC. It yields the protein CSGPGAKNIQYF.

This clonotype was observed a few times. The DNA for the CDR3 is TGCAGCGTTGAAGATACCGAATCTAGGTCTGGTCTCAATGAGCAGTTCTTC. Encoded protein: CSVEDTESRSGLNEQFF. The genes are TRBV29-1 and TRBJ2-1; D remains ambiguous. The CDR3 is 17 residues long. The V gene lost 0 bases and the J gene lost 6 bases, with 21 bases spanning the gap. Per the germline V gene, CDR1 is SQVTM and CDR2 is ANQGSEA.

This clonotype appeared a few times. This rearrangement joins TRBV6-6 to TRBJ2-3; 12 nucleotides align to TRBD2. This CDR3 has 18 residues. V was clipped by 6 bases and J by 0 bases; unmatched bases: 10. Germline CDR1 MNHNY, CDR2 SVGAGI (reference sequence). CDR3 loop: CASSPGTSGFLSTDTQYF. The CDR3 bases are TGTGCCAGCAGCCCCGGGACTAGCGGGTTTCTTAGCACAGATACGCAGTATTTT.

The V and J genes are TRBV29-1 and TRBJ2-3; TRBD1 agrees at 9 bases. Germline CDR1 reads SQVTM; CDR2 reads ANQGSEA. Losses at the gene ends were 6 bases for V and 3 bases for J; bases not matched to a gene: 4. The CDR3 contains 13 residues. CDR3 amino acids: CSVPGQGTDTQYF. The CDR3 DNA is TGCAGCGTCCCGGGACAGGGAACAGATACGCAGTATTTT.

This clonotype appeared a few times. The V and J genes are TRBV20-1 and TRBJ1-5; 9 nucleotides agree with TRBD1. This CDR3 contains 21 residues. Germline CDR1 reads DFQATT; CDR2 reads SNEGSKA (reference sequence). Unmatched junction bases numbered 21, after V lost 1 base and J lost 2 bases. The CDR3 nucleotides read TGCAGTGCTAGAGCCTACCGATCCGGGACAGGGAGTTCGTTGCGCAATCAGCCCCAGCATTTT. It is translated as CSARAYRSGTGSSLRNQPQHF.

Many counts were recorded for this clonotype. The CDR3 reads CSGEGPWDGYTF. CDR3 DNA: TGCAGTGGCGAGGGGCCTTGGGATGGCTACACCTTC. The V gene is TRBV20-1, the J gene TRBJ1-2; D perhaps matches TRBD1 (5 bases). The CDR3 is made up of 12 amino acids. Germline assignment: CDR1 DFQATT and CDR2 SNEGSKA (reference sequence). V was trimmed by 7 bases and J by 6 bases, leaving 15 bases between them.

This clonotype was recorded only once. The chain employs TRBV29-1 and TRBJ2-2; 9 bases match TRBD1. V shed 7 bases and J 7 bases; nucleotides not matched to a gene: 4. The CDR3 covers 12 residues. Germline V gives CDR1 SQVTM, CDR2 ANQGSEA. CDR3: CSAGTGIGELFF. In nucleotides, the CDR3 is TGCAGCGCTGGGACAGGGATCGGGGAGCTGTTTTTT.

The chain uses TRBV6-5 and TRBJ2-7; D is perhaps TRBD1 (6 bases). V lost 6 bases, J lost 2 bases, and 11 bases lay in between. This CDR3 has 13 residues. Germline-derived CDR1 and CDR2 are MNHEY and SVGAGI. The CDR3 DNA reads TGTGCCAGCAGGCAGGGGATTGCCTACGAGCAGTACTTC. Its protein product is CASRQGIAYEQYF.

The CDR3 region is CASSLVGADTQYF. CDR3 nucleotides: TGTGCCAGCAGCTTAGTGGGAGCAGATACGCAGTATTTT. This chain connects TRBV7-9 to TRBJ2-3; weak D call: TRBD2 (5 bases). The V gene lost 1 base and the J gene lost 4 bases, with 6 bases spanning the gap. Germline V gene sequence: CDR1 SEHNR, CDR2 FQNEAQ (reference sequence). CDR3 size: 13 residues.

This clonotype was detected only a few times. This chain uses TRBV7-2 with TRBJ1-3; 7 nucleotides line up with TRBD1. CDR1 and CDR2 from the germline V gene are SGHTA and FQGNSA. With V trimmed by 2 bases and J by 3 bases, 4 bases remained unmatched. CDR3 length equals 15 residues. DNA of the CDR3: TGTGCCAGCAGCTTATATCACAGGGGTGGAAACACCATATATTTT. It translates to CASSLYHRGGNTIYF.

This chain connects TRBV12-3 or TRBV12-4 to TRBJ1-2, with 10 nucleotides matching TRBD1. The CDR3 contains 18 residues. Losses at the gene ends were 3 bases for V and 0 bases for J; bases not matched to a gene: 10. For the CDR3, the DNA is TGTGCCAGCAGTTTTGGTGGGACAGGGGTAGTAGCTAACTATGGCTACACCTTC. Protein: CASSFGGTGVVANYGYTF.

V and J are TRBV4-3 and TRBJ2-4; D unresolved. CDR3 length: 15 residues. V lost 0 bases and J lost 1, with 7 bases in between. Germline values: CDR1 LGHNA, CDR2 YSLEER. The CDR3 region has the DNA TGCGCCAGCAGCCAAGAGTTTCGGGCCAAAAACATTCAGTACTTC. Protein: CASSQEFRAKNIQYF.